This TCR beta chain was identified in a study of lymphopenia after photon versus proton radiotherapy. Remarks on this clone: Antigen: not known.

Sequencing was performed with immunoSEQ multiplex PCR; in TCRdb, only in-frame clones are kept and a portion is missing. This table holds about 3,800 clones, 71% found once. Study observations and caveats: Post-nadir TCR diversity decline inversely tracked overall survival among those who died. Under photons, naive T cells and diversity fell while effector/memory populations rose. Post-nadir diversity loss with photons came from oligoclonal expansion, particularly CD8+ Temra cells.

The TCR originated in an elderly man with esophageal cancer. The starting material was peripheral blood, obtained from a patient treated with proton-based radiotherapy.

The CDR3 DNA sequence: TGTGCCAGCAGGCGTGGACAGGAAAATCAGCCCCAGCATTTT. Its protein product is CASRRGQENQPQHF. This chain uses TRBV6-6 with TRBJ1-5; 7 bases line up with TRBD1. J gave up 4 bases and V 6 bases, and 6 bases lay outside the gene matches. The CDR3 is 14 amino acids. Germline CDR1 and CDR2: MNHNY and SVGAGI (reference sequence).